Below are 27 T cell receptor beta chains sequenced from a single sample in a study of cytomegalovirus exposure and HLA in healthy donors. PCR used 60 Vbeta primers and 13 Jbeta primers. Data came from immunoSEQ multiplex PCR; TCRdb stores just in-frame clones and leaves some out. The top ten clones hold 2.8% of a sample with 150,000 to 200,000 clones, roughly 70% of them seen once. What was sequenced was PBMCs. The origin of the receptors is a woman aged 40-49 years in good health and CMV-seropositive.

The rearrangement joins TRBV5-1 to TRBJ2-5, with TRBD1 matching over 8 bases. Looked up from germline, CDR1 is SGHRS and CDR2 is YFSETQ. The J segment lost 1 base and the V segment lost 8 bases, leaving 10 bases of the junction unmatched. CDR3 length: 15 residues. CDR3 amino acids: CASQPGDRGQETQYF. Here the CDR3 DNA reads TGCGCCAGTCAGCCCGGTGACAGGGGCCAAGAGACCCAGTACTTC.

The J gene is TRBJ1-4, the V gene TRBV5-1; 8 bases match TRBD1. This CDR3 comprises 14 residues. V lost 4 bases, J lost 7 bases, and 6 bases stayed unmatched. Germline V gene lookup returns CDR1 SGHRS and CDR2 YFSETQ. CDR3 nucleotide sequence: TGCGCCAGCAGCGCAGGGGGCTTGGGTGAAAAACTGTTTTTT. Protein sequence: CASSAGGLGEKLFF.

The CDR3 coding sequence is TGTGCCAGCAGTGATATACAGGGGTTCGATTCACCCCTCCACTTT. Amino acids: CASSDIQGFDSPLHF. This sequence joins TRBV25-1 and TRBJ1-6; 7 nucleotides line up with TRBD1. Germline CDR1 MGHDK, CDR2 SYGVNS. The J segment lost 8 bases and the V segment lost 3 bases, leaving 7 bases of the junction unmatched. This CDR3 contains 15 residues.

This clone was detected once. J is TRBJ2-3 and V is TRBV6-6, with 9 bases that match TRBD1. This CDR3 is built from 14 residues. V dropped 6 bases and J dropped 3; count of bases not matched to a gene: 4. Germline V lookup: CDR1 MNHNY, CDR2 SVGAGI (reference sequence). DNA of the CDR3: TGTGCCAGCAGCTGGGGACAGGGTACAGATACGCAGTATTTT. Translation gives CASSWGQGTDTQYF.

The chain links TRBV6-5 to TRBJ2-4; 7 bases line up with TRBD1. The germline gives CDR1 MNHEY, CDR2 SVGAGI. The CDR3 runs 15 residues. The trim removed 6 bases at V and 2 bases at J, leaving 7 bases unmatched. CDR3 residues: CASRATGDPKNIQYF. CDR3 coding DNA: TGTGCCAGCAGAGCCACAGGGGACCCCAAAAACATTCAGTACTTC.

The rearrangement uses TRBV6-5 and TRBJ1-5, with a tentative D call TRBD1 (6 bases). Per the germline V gene, CDR1 is MNHEY and CDR2 is SVGAGI. This CDR3 contains 15 residues. V was trimmed by 0 bases and J by 2 bases, leaving 8 bases between them. The CDR3, as DNA: TGTGCCAGCAGTTACTCCCGACAGGGCAATCAGCCCCAGCATTTT. Residues: CASSYSRQGNQPQHF.

This clone has a handful of counts. The V call is TRBV6-6, the J call TRBJ2-5; 9 nucleotides line up with TRBD1. The V segment lost 6 bases and the J segment 4 bases; nucleotides outside the gene matches: 6. CDR3 size: 14 residues. Germline V gene data show CDR1 as MNHNY and CDR2 as SVGAGI (reference sequence). The CDR3 DNA sequence: TGTGCCAGCAGAGGAACAGGGGGCTCAGAGACCCAGTACTTC. The encoded protein is CASRGTGGSETQYF.

The chain employs TRBV7-9 and TRBJ1-5; D uncertain. The CDR3 length is 15 residues. Trimming removed 5 bases from V and 0 bases from J, with 11 bases in between. CDR1 is SEHNR and CDR2 is FQNEAQ in the germline V gene (reference sequence). The CDR3 bases are TGTGCCAGCAGCCCCTCTACTGATAGCAATCAGCCCCAGCATTTT. Translation: CASSPSTDSNQPQHF.

This sequence joins TRBV28 and TRBJ1-5; 9 positions agree with TRBD1. The junction had 9 bases not matched to a gene; V was cut back by 5 bases and J by 7 bases. The CDR3 sequence is 15 residues long. Germline CDR1 reads MDHEN; CDR2 reads SYDVKM. The CDR3: CASSPGTGSGQPQHF. For the CDR3, the DNA is TGTGCCAGCAGTCCAGGGACAGGGTCAGGACAGCCCCAGCATTTT. The entire variable domain, with the rest obtained from reference TRBV28 and TRBJ1-5, is as follows: DVKVTQSSRYLVKRTGEKVFLECVQDMDHENMFWYRQDPGLGLRLIYFSYDVKMKEKGDIPEGYSVSREKKERFSLILESASTNQTSMYLCASSPGTGSGQPQHFGDGTRLSIL.

J is TRBJ2-5 and V is TRBV5-4, with 8 nucleotides matching TRBD1. Trimming removed 3 bases from V and 5 bases from J; junction bases left unmatched: 9. The CDR3 runs 15 residues. Germline CDR1 SGHNT, CDR2 YYREEE (reference sequence). Here the CDR3 reads CASSSILTGAETQYF. The CDR3 nucleotides are TGTGCCAGCAGCTCCATCCTGACAGGGGCGGAGACCCAGTACTTC.

This clone occurred a few times. The chain links TRBV5-4 to TRBJ1-4; D is perhaps TRBD1 (5 bases). CDR3 length equals 16 residues. The germline V gene has CDR1 SGHNT and CDR2 YYREEE (reference sequence). The V and J ends lost 1 base and 2 bases respectively, with 12 bases between them. The CDR3 loop is CASSLRGRGTNEKLFF. CDR3 nucleotides: TGTGCCAGCAGCTTGCGTGGCCGGGGGACTAATGAAAAACTGTTTTTT.

The chain links TRBV10-3 to TRBJ2-1, with D uncertain. Germline lookup yields CDR1 ENHRY and CDR2 SYGVKD. Trimming pared 4 bases from V and 8 bases from J, leaving 15 bases between. This CDR3 has 14 residues. The CDR3 region has the DNA TGTGCCATCAGTGGGGTCCAGGAAGCCGATGAGCAGTTCTTC. It encodes CAISGVQEADEQFF.

This clone was recorded once. Since the CDR3 does not end with the conserved phenylalanine or tryptophan, this likely comes from a read error. No DNA is shown, since the ends of the CDR3 on it are uncertain; the CDR3 is the one TCRdb lists. The J gene is TRBJ2-4, the V gene TRBV7-8; the table's D call, TRBD2, was not checked against the DNA. The CDR3 length is 12 residues, termini included. From germline, CDR1 is SGHVS and CDR2 FQNEAQ. The CDR3 is CASSLVPGLRFY.

This chain connects TRBV5-6 to TRBJ2-5, with TRBD2 matching 8 bases. The tail of the sequence fits TRBJ2-7 better, so the J call may be wrong. Germline CDR1 reads SGHDT; CDR2 reads YYEEEE. The CDR3 consists of 15 residues. CDR3 in DNA: TGTGCCAGCAGCTTAACGGTCCCGGGGGGGTACGAGCAGTACTTC. The encoded protein is CASSLTVPGGYEQYF.

Worth noting for this clone: Germline is not matched at one junction end, which may reflect a read error. The rearrangement joins TRBV7-9 to TRBJ1-2; D is possibly TRBD1 (5 bases). Germline V CDR1 and CDR2: SEHNR, FQNEAQ (reference sequence). The CDR3 runs 13 residues. CDR3 region: CASSPERDYGYPF. CDR3 DNA sequence: TGTGCCAGCAGCCCCGAGCGGGACTATGGCTACCCCTTC.

This rearrangement joins TRBV4-3 to TRBJ2-5; 12 bases are shared with TRBD2. There are 19 residues in the CDR3. Germline values: CDR1 LGHNA, CDR2 YSLEER. V lost 0 bases, J lost 0 bases, and 8 bases stayed unmatched. The CDR3 sequence is CASSQDIGTSGRYQETQYF. The CDR3 DNA reads TGCGCCAGCAGCCAAGATATCGGCACTAGCGGGAGGTACCAAGAGACCCAGTACTTC.

The genes are TRBV18 and TRBJ2-1; D is unclear. The CDR3 runs to 14 residues. Germline CDR1 reads KGHSH; CDR2 reads LQKENI. Trimming took off 3 bases at V and 8 bases at J, with 14 bases between the two ends. The CDR3 spells CASSPQDLRDEQFF. The CDR3 DNA follows: TGTGCCAGCTCACCTCAGGATCTCCGCGATGAGCAGTTCTTC.

The chain has TRBV2 and TRBJ2-7, with TRBD1 identical over 12 bases. In germline, CDR1 is SNHLY, CDR2 FYNNEI. Trimming cost V 8 bases and J 2 bases; bases outside gene matches: 4. The CDR3 has 14 residues. This CDR3 is CASFWDRGPYEQYF. CDR3 DNA: TGTGCCAGCTTTTGGGACAGGGGGCCCTACGAGCAGTACTTC. The whole variable domain, remainder taken from reference TRBV2 and TRBJ2-7, is EPEVTQTPSHQVTQMGQEVILRCVPISNHLYFYWYRQILGQKVEFLVSFYNNEISEKSEIFDDQFSVERPDGSNFTLKIRSTKLEDSAMYFCASFWDRGPYEQYFGPGTRLTVT.

The V call is TRBV7-9, the J call TRBJ2-1, with D perhaps matching TRBD2 (6 bases). CDR3 length: 16 residues. Germline CDR1 SEHNR, CDR2 FQNEAQ (reference sequence). V was clipped by 3 bases and J by 5 bases, with 17 bases between them. CDR3: CASSFLIRGSHNEQFF. In DNA form, the CDR3 reads TGTGCCAGCAGCTTTTTAATTCGGGGGAGCCACAATGAGCAGTTCTTC.

The chain uses TRBV7-9 and TRBJ2-5; 9 bases agree with TRBD1. CDR3 size: 13 residues. V lost 9 bases, J lost 3 bases, and 5 bases stayed unmatched. From germline, CDR1 is SEHNR and CDR2 FQNEAQ (reference sequence). The CDR3 loop reads CASDRGVEETQYF. In DNA, the CDR3 is TGTGCCAGTGACAGGGGGGTGGAAGAGACCCAGTACTTC.

There are a few counts of this clone. This chain joins TRBV6-5 and TRBJ1-1; 7 bases are shared with TRBD1. The CDR3 is 12 residues long. CDR1 is MNHEY, CDR2 SVGAGI, per germline. With 9 bases clipped from V and 11 bases from J, the junction kept 12 bases outside the gene matches. CDR3 bases: TGTGCCAGTGGACAGGTCCATCGTTTGGCTTTCTTT. This translates into CASGQVHRLAFF.

The chain has TRBV19 and TRBJ1-6, with no clear D. CDR3 length: 13 amino acids. From germline, CDR1 is LNHDA and CDR2 SQIVND (reference sequence). V was clipped by 7 bases and J by 7 bases, with 11 bases between them. The CDR3 DNA follows: TGTGCCAGTAATCAGGTAGAGAATTCACCCCTCCACTTT. This translates into CASNQVENSPLHF.

This sequence joins TRBV28 and TRBJ1-3; D uncertain. This CDR3 has 15 residues. Deletions cut 1 base from V and 0 bases from J, with 7 bases between. CDR1 is MDHEN, CDR2 SYDVKM, per germline. The CDR3 DNA reads TGTGCCAGCAGTTTATTCCTGAGCTCTGGAAACACCATATATTTT. The encoded protein is CASSLFLSSGNTIYF.

This clone was observed a handful of times. This rearrangement joins TRBV28 to TRBJ1-2; 9 nucleotides align to TRBD1. Germline CDR1 reads MDHEN; CDR2 reads SYDVKM. This CDR3 is built from 13 residues. Trimming cost V 5 bases and J 7 bases; bases outside gene matches: 5. The CDR3 protein is CASSPDRGSGYTF. As DNA, the CDR3 is TGTGCCAGCAGTCCGGACAGGGGAAGTGGCTACACCTTC.

The chain employs TRBV5-1 and TRBJ1-1; TRBD1 agrees at 9 bases. The germline V gene encodes CDR1 SGHRS and CDR2 YFSETQ. The junction had 15 bases not matched to a gene; V was cut back by 7 bases and J by 11 bases. The CDR3 sequence is 14 residues long. The CDR3 spells CASSSPGQGLDAFF. The CDR3 bases are TGCGCCAGCTCATCCCCGGGACAGGGCTTAGATGCTTTCTTT.

This rearrangement joins TRBV6-1 to TRBJ2-7; maybe TRBD1 (5 bases). The CDR3 runs 14 residues. V was trimmed by 1 base and J by 6 bases, leaving 13 bases between them. Germline CDR1 MNHNS, CDR2 SASEGT. In DNA, the CDR3 is TGTGCCAGCAGTGAAGGGCAGGGTCACCGCGAGCAGTACTTC. It translates to CASSEGQGHREQYF.

This rearrangement joins TRBV7-2 to TRBJ1-2, with D uncertain. Deletions cut 1 base from V and 1 base from J, with 10 bases between. From germline, CDR1 is SGHTA and CDR2 FQGNSA. CDR3 length: 15 amino acids. The CDR3 is CASSLGPTDNYGYTF. In DNA, the CDR3 is TGTGCCAGCAGCTTAGGCCCCACAGATAACTATGGCTACACCTTC.